The entry below gives a single T cell receptor beta chain sequence along with its context. The antigen remains unidentified. Some clones are missing from TCRdb's copy, which holds only in-frame ones; the method was immunoSEQ multiplex PCR. The table lists about 36,000 clones, 75% to 90% of them singletons. This entry belongs to a study of monozygotic twins with cystic fibrosis. Study results and caveats: Monozygotic CF twins shared more identical nucleotide clonotypes than unrelated patients.

CDR1 and CDR2 from the germline V gene are GTSNPN and SVGIG (reference sequence). V was shortened by 0 bases and J by 0 bases, with 6 bases between the two germline ends. CDR3 size: 14 residues. The TCR was taken from a girl aged 2 to 9 with cystic fibrosis. The gene calls are TRBV30 and TRBJ1-3; D not certain. The source material was blood. For the CDR3, the DNA is TGTGCCTGGAGTGTACAGATCTCTGGAAACACCATATATTTT. It encodes CAWSVQISGNTIYF.